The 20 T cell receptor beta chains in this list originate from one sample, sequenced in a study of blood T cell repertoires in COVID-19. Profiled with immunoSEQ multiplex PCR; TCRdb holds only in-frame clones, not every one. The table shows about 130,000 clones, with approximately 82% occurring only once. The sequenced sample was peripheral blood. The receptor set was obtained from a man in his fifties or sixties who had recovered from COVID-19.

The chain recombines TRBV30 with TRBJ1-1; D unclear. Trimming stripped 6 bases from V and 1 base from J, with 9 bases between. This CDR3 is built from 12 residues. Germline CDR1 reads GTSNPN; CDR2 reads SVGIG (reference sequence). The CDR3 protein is CACKSPNTEAFF. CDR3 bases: TGTGCCTGTAAGAGTCCGAACACTGAAGCTTTCTTT.

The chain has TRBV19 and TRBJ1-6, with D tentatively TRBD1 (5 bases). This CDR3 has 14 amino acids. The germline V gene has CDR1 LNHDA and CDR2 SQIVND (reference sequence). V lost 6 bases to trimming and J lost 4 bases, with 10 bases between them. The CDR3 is CASRVGVYNSPLHF. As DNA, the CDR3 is TGTGCCAGTAGGGTAGGGGTGTATAATTCACCCCTCCACTTT. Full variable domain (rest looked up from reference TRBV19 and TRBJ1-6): DGGITQSPKYLFRKEGQNVTLSCEQNLNHDAMYWYRQDPGQGLRLIYYSQIVNDFQKGDIAEGYSVSREKKESFPLTVTSAQKNPTAFYLCASRVGVYNSPLHFGNGTRLTVT.

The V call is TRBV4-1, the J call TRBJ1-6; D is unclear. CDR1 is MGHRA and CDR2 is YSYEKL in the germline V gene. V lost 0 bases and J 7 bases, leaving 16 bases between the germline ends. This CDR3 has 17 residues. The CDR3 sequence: CASSQDWVGTENSPLHF. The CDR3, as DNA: TGCGCCAGCAGCCAAGATTGGGTTGGCACGGAGAATTCACCCCTCCACTTT.

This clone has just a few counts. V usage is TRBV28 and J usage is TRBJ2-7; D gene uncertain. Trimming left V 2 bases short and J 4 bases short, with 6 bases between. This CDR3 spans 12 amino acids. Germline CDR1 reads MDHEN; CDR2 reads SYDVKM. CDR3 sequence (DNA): TGTGCCAGCAGTTTAGCCGGGTACGAGCAGTACTTC. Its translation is CASSLAGYEQYF.

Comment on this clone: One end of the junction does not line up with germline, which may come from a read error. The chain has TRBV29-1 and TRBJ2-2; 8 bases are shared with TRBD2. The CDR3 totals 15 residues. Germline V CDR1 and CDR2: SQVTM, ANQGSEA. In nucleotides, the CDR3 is TGCAGCGTTACCCGGGGGGGGACAAGTACCGGTGAGCTGTTTTTT. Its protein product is CSVTRGGTSTGELFF.

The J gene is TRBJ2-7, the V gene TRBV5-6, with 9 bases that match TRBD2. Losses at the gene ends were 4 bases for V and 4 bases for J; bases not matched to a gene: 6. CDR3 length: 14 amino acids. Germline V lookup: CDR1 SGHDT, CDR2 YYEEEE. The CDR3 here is CASSIGLAPYEQYF. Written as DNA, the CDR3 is TGTGCCAGCAGCATAGGACTAGCGCCTTACGAGCAGTACTTC.

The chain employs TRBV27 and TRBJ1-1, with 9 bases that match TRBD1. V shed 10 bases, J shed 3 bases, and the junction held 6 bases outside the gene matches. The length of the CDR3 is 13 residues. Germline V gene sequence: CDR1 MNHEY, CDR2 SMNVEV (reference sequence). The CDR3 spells CATRWDRDTEAFF. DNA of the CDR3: TGTGCCACACGCTGGGACAGGGACACTGAAGCTTTCTTT.

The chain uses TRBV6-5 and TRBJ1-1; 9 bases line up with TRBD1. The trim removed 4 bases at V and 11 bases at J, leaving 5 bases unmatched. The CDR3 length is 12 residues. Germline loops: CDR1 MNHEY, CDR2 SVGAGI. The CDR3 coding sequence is TGTGCCAGCAGTTTCCGGGACAGGGAGGCTTTCTTT. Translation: CASSFRDREAFF.

The CDR3 loop reads CASSLGGQGVVGQFF. As DNA, the CDR3 is TGTGCCAGCAGCTTGGGCGGACAGGGGGTGGTAGGGCAGTTCTTC. The chain combines TRBV5-4 with TRBJ2-1, with 10 nucleotides matching TRBD1. Trimming removed 0 bases from V and 12 bases from J; junction bases left unmatched: 9. Germline V gives CDR1 SGHNT, CDR2 YYREEE (reference sequence). The CDR3 totals 15 residues.

In nucleotides, the CDR3 is TGTGCCAGCAGCTTGATTCAGGGGGCATCAGATACGCAGTATTTT. Protein: CASSLIQGASDTQYF. This rearrangement joins TRBV5-5 to TRBJ2-3; 8 nucleotides agree with TRBD1. Germline V lookup: CDR1 SGHKS, CDR2 YYEKEE (reference sequence). The CDR3 has 15 amino acids. With V trimmed by 1 base and J by 4 bases, 5 bases remained unmatched.

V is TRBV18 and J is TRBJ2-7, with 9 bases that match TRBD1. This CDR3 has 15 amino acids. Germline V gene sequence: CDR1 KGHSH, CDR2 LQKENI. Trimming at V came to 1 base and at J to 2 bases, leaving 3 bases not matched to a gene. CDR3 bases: TGTGCCAGCTCACCACGGGACAGGGTGGCCTACGAGCAGTACTTC. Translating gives CASSPRDRVAYEQYF.

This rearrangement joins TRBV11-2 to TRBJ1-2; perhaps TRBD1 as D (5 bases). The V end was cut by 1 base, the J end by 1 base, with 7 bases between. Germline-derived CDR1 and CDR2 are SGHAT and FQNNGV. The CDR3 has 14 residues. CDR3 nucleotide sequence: TGTGCCAGCAGCTTAGGGGGGGGTAACTATGGCTACACCTTC. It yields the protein CASSLGGGNYGYTF. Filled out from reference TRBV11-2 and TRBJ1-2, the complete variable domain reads EAGVAQSPRYKIIEKRQSVAFWCNPISGHATLYWYQQILGQGPKLLIQFQNNGVVDDSQLPKDRFSAERLKGVDSTLKIQPAKLEDSAVYLCASSLGGGNYGYTFGSGTRLTVV.

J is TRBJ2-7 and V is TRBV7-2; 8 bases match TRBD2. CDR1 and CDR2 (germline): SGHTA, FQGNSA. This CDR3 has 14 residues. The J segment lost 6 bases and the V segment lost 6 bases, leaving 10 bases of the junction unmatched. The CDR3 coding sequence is TGTGCCAGCAGTCCTAGCGGGCAGAGCTTCGAGCAGTACTTC. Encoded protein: CASSPSGQSFEQYF.

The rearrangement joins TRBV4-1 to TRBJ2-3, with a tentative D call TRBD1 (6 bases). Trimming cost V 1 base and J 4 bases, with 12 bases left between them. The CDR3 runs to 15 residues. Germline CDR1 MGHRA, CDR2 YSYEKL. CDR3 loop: CASSQVGTPADTQYF. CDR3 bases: TGCGCCAGCAGCCAAGTAGGGACACCCGCAGATACGCAGTATTTT.

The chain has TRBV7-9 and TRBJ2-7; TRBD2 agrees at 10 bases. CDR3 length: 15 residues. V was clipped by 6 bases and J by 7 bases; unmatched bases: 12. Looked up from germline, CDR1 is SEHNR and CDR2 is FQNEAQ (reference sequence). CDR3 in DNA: TGTGCCAGCAGTTTCCCGATTAGCGGGAGGCGGGAGCAGTACTTC. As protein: CASSFPISGRREQYF.

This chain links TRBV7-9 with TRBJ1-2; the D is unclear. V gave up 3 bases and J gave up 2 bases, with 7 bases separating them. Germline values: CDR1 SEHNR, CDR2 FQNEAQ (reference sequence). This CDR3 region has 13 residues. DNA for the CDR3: TGTGCCAGCAGCTTCGGCAGGAACTATGGCTACACCTTC. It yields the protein CASSFGRNYGYTF. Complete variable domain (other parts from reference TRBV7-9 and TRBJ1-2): DTGVSQNPRHKITKRGQNVTFRCDPISEHNRLYWYRQTLGQGPEFLTYFQNEAQLEKSRLLSDRFSAERPKGSFSTLEIQRTEQGDSAMYLCASSFGRNYGYTFGSGTRLTVV.

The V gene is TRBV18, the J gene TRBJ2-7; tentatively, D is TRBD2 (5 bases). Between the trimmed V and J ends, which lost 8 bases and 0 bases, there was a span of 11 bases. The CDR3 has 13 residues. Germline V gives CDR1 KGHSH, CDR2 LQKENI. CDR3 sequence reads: CASRGGDSYEQYF. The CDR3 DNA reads TGTGCCAGCCGGGGTGGGGACTCCTACGAGCAGTACTTC. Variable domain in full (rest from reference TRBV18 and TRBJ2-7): NAGVMQNPRHLVRRRGQEARLRCSPMKGHSHVYWYRQLPEEGLKFMVYLQKENIIDESGMPKERFSAEFPKEGPSILRIQQVVRGDSAAYFCASRGGDSYEQYFGPGTRLTVT.

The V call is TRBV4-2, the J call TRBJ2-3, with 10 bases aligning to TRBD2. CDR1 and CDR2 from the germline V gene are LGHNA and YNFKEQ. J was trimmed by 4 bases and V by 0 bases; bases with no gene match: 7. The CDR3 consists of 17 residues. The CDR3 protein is CASSQELSGGAADTQYF. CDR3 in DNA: TGTGCCAGCAGCCAAGAACTGAGCGGGGGGGCGGCAGATACGCAGTATTTT.

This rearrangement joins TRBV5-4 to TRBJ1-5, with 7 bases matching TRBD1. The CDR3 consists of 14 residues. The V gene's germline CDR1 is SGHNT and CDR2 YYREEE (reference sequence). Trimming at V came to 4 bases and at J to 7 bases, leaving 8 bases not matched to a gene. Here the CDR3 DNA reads TGTGCCAGCAGCCTAGGAGGGGGCGGGCAGCCCCAGCATTTT. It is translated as CASSLGGGGQPQHF.

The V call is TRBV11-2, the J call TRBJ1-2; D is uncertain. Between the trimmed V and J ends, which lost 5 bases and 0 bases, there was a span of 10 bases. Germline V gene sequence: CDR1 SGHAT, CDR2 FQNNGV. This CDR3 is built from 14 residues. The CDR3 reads CASSPTRTNYGYTF. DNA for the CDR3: TGTGCCAGCAGCCCTACCAGGACTAACTATGGCTACACCTTC. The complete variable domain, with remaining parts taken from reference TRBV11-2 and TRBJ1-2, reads EAGVAQSPRYKIIEKRQSVAFWCNPISGHATLYWYQQILGQGPKLLIQFQNNGVVDDSQLPKDRFSAERLKGVDSTLKIQPAKLEDSAVYLCASSPTRTNYGYTFGSGTRLTVV.